Listed below are T cell receptor beta chains from one sample, sequenced in a study of identical twins. TCRdb independently ran MiXCR on the 5' RACE reads; one entry per CDR3 protein. The profile covers around 340,000 distinct CDR3 sequences, with roughly 9% appearing a single time and about 8.1% taken by the ten largest. What was sequenced was naive T cells sorted from blood. Every receptor here comes from a woman between 50 and 59 years old in good health. Each CDR3 is given with its conserved first and last residue. Fields, in order: D gene, J gene, clone size, V gene, CDR3 protein, CDR3 DNA. A D gene is named only where the DNA matches it firmly. Clone size is not always given. Where it is, it says once, few, many or a class for expanded clones.

.	TRBJ2-3	few	TRBV2	CAGQRVTSTDTQYF	TGTGCCGGCCAGCGAGTCACTAGCACAGATACGCAGTATTTT
TRBD2	TRBJ2-3	.	TRBV12-3/TRBV12-4	CASSRRLARIDTQYF	TGTGCCAGCAGTAGGAGACTAGCAAGGATTGATACGCAGTATTTT
.	TRBJ1-1	few	TRBV29-1	CSSEQNTEAFF	TGCAGCTCCGAACAGAACACTGAAGCTTTCTTT
.	TRBJ1-1	.	TRBV29-1	CSALQGNTEAFF	TGCAGCGCTCTACAGGGGAACACTGAAGCTTTCTTT
TRBD2	TRBJ2-7	many	TRBV7-9	CASSMGTAGTSGMEQYF	TGTGCCAGCAGCATGGGGACAGCCGGGACTAGCGGGATGGAGCAGTACTTC
TRBD2	TRBJ2-1	.	TRBV20-1	CSARKASGFFNEQFF	TGCAGTGCTAGAAAGGCTAGCGGGTTCTTTAATGAGCAGTTCTTC
.	TRBJ2-1	few	TRBV24-1	CATSTERSYNEQFF	TGTGCCACCAGTACCGAGAGGTCCTACAATGAGCAGTTCTTC
TRBD1	TRBJ1-2	many	TRBV10-3	CAISGTGSGYTF	TGTGCCATCAGTGGGACAGGGAGTGGCTACACCTTC
TRBD2	TRBJ2-3	many	TRBV3-1	CASSQEQAGGADTQYF	TGTGCCAGCAGCCAAGAACAAGCGGGAGGAGCAGATACGCAGTATTTT
.	TRBJ1-1	few	TRBV7-3	CASSLNGGTRTEAFF	TGTGCCAGCAGCTTAAATGGGGGTACGAGGACTGAAGCTTTCTTT
TRBD1	TRBJ2-7	.	TRBV5-1	CASSLAFRDRSYEQYF	TGCGCCAGCAGCTTGGCCTTCCGGGACAGATCTTACGAGCAGTACTTC
TRBD2	TRBJ2-7	.	TRBV7-8	CASSLAVLANEQYF	TGTGCCAGCAGCTTAGCGGTACTAGCGAACGAGCAGTACTTC
.	TRBJ2-2	few	TRBV29-1	CSVDPSRAGELFF	TGCAGCGTTGACCCCTCTAGGGCCGGGGAGCTGTTTTTT
TRBD2	TRBJ2-2	few	TRBV7-9	CASSSRLAEIPGELFF	TGTGCCAGCAGCTCCAGACTAGCGGAAATCCCCGGGGAGCTGTTTTTT
.	TRBJ1-1	.	TRBV18	CASFTLGGAEAFF	TGTGCCAGCTTCACCCTCGGGGGAGCTGAAGCTTTCTTT
.	TRBJ2-6	few	TRBV5-6	CASSLGSRSGANVLTF	TGTGCCAGCAGCTTGGGCAGTCGCTCTGGGGCCAACGTCCTGACTTTC
.	TRBJ2-1	few	TRBV5-1	CASSLAGPGNEQFF	TGCGCCAGCAGCTTGGCTGGACCGGGCAATGAGCAGTTCTTC
.	TRBJ1-1	.	TRBV9	CASSVGAGLNQNTEAFF	TGTGCCAGCAGCGTCGGGGCAGGACTTAACCAGAACACTGAAGCTTTCTTT
.	TRBJ2-3	many	TRBV29-1	CSVQRSDTQYF	TGCAGCGTTCAAAGGTCAGATACGCAGTATTTT
.	TRBJ2-1	.	TRBV19	CASSIGNNEQFF	TGTGCCAGTAGTATAGGGAACAATGAGCAGTTCTTC
.	TRBJ2-2	.	TRBV7-2	CASSLGPWLATGELFF	TGTGCCAGCAGCTTAGGTCCGTGGCTAGCGACCGGGGAGCTGTTTTTT
.	TRBJ2-3	many	TRBV3-1	CASSPGAGRTDTQYF	TGTGCCAGCAGCCCCGGGGCGGGCCGCACAGATACGCAGTATTTT
.	TRBJ2-5	.	TRBV6-5	CASSSSGEETQYF	TGTGCCAGCAGTTCCTCAGGGGAAGAGACCCAGTACTTC
TRBD2	TRBJ2-2	few	TRBV3-1	CASSRGLAGGGTGELFF	TGTGCCAGCAGTCGAGGACTAGCGGGAGGAGGCACCGGGGAGCTGTTTTTT
TRBD2	TRBJ2-7	.	TRBV20-1	CSATGLADYEQYF	TGCAGTGCCACGGGACTAGCGGACTACGAGCAGTACTTC
.	TRBJ1-1	.	TRBV11-2	CASSSLEAYNVIKNTEAFF	TGTGCCAGCAGCTCATTAGAGGCGTACAACGTTATCAAGAACACTGAAGCTTTCTTT
.	TRBJ2-7	.	TRBV6-5	CASRSQGPYEQYF	TGTGCCAGCAGGTCACAGGGTCCCTACGAGCAGTACTTC
.	TRBJ1-1	few	TRBV9	CASSPHWNTEAFF	TGTGCCAGCAGCCCCCATTGGAACACTGAAGCTTTCTTT
.	TRBJ2-7	.	TRBV10-3	CAVRAQKLGEQYF	TGTGCCGTCCGGGCCCAGAAGCTGGGCGAGCAGTACTTC
.	TRBJ1-5	many	TRBV4-2	CASSQDEISLQHF	TGTGCCAGCAGCCAAGACGAAATTAGTTTGCAGCATTTT
.	TRBJ2-7	few	TRBV20-1	CSARSETYEQYF	TGCAGTGCTAGGAGCGAGACCTACGAGCAGTACTTC
.	TRBJ2-3	few	TRBV7-9	CASSLAAHTDTQYF	TGTGCCAGCAGCTTAGCAGCCCACACAGATACGCAGTATTTT
.	TRBJ2-2	many	TRBV30	CAWSRTGELFF	TGTGCCTGGAGCCGCACCGGGGAGCTGTTTTTT
.	TRBJ2-2	.	TRBV7-9	CASSPSEVSGELFF	TGTGCCAGCAGCCCGTCCGAGGTCTCCGGGGAGCTGTTTTTT
TRBD2	TRBJ2-1	.	TRBV12-3/TRBV12-4	CASSSSTSGGTIEQFF	TGTGCCAGCAGTTCGTCGACTAGCGGAGGCACAATTGAGCAGTTCTTC
.	TRBJ2-1	.	TRBV6-5	CASSYSTTENEQFF	TGTGCCAGCAGTTACTCGACGACTGAGAATGAGCAGTTCTTC
.	TRBJ2-2	many	TRBV4-2	CASSQAGQGTGELFF	TGTGCCAGCAGCCAAGCGGGGCAGGGAACCGGGGAGCTGTTTTTT
.	TRBJ2-3	many	TRBV29-1	CSEIGGGSTDTQYF	TGCAGCGAAATAGGGGGAGGGAGCACAGATACGCAGTATTTT
.	TRBJ2-1	many	TRBV5-1	CASSRRTDGYNEQFF	TGCGCCAGCAGCCGCAGGACAGACGGCTACAATGAGCAGTTCTTC
.	TRBJ1-2	few	TRBV12-3/TRBV12-4	CASSLGSVKGPYGYTF	TGTGCCAGCAGTTTAGGGAGTGTTAAAGGACCCTATGGCTACACCTTC